This TCR beta chain was recovered during a study of blood T cell repertoires in COVID-19. Across the whole study: Samples taken during acute and convalescent COVID-19 were collected in the United States, Italy and Spain. PBMCs, B-cell-depleted T cells, or T cells were the source of the cDNA or gDNA that made up the material.

In Seattle, patients joined the study during active infection and were tracked longitudinally. Germline loops: CDR1 ENHRY, CDR2 SYGVKD. The CDR3 extends over 16 amino acids. The V gene end was trimmed by 7 bases and the J gene end by 2 bases; junction bases not matched to a gene: 9. In the source study's methods: Scientists estimated how many nucleated cells there were by amplifying reference gene primers. Generated by immunoSEQ multiplex PCR, the TCRdb table keeps only in-frame clones and is missing some. Clone size and V and J calls were adopted from that table, with D and trimming inferred from the DNA. Found here are around 160,000 clones, over 75% of them singletons; the top ten hold around an eighth.

The specimen was peripheral blood. The clonotype originates from a man between 18 and 29 years old with COVID-19, enrolled during active disease. The chain has TRBV10-3 and TRBJ2-3; TRBD2 matches at 10 bases. CDR3 nucleotide sequence: TGTGCCATCAAACCACTAGCGGGAAGGGCCACAGATACGCAGTATTTT. Translated: CAIKPLAGRATDTQYF.